This T cell receptor (beta chain) was retrieved from a study of blood T cell repertoires in COVID-19 (dated by TCRdb to the early 2020s). For context, the study as a whole: The collaborator samples originated in the United States, Italy and Spain and spanned the acute and convalescent phases of COVID-19. The material from the prospective study consisted of cDNA or gDNA derived from T cells, B-cell-depleted T cells, or PBMCs. The dataset comprised deeply sampled blood TCRbeta repertoires from subjects exposed to, actively infected with, or recovered from COVID-19. A freely available public database, intended as a resource for researchers studying the immune response to SARS-CoV-2, is where the repertoires were released. Samples were obtained from the ongoing ImmuneRACE study (first 160 participants) and from over 1,000 subjects provided by 6 global collaborators. Nearly every sample came with metadata listing a de-identified subject ID, COVID-19 status, age in years and sex. HLA class I and class II types, where available, came from metadata supplied by the sample provider rather than from assay-based typing. Summary of the overall study and its limitations: How much clinical and demographic metadata was included differed by source and by participant, and the metadata was provided uncurated.

The collaborating institutions used their own protocols to collect whole blood in K2EDTA tubes. For TCRbeta analysis, collaborator samples were shipped as frozen whole blood, as isolated PBMCs, or as DNA extracted from either sample type. The immunoSEQ Assay, a bias-controlled multiplex PCR, was used to amplify TCRbeta CDR3 regions from genomic DNA. The original pipeline was this. Within the assay, amplification of reference gene primers was used to estimate how many nucleated cells each sample contained. To quantify the absolute abundance of each unique TCRbeta CDR3 rearrangement, sequence reads were collapsed and filtered. For each sample, productive Simpson clonality was calculated as the square root of Simpson's diversity index across productive rearrangements. Imported from immuneACCESS, the table was reduced by TCRdb to in-frame sequences with V and J called. These copies leave out some clones; in studies compared against another copy, an unresolved V gene accounts for under half, and the cause of the remainder is not known. The DNA was the basis for D and trimming; V, J and clone size are from that table. Counted in this sample were about 200,000 clones; 80% to 90% of them appeared once. The top ten constitute about 4.1% of the sample.

On this clone: Its antigen remains unidentified. No much larger clonotype is one base removed from it; base qualities were not supplied.

The CDR3 starts with the cysteine, ends with the phenylalanine, and has 13 residues. CDR3 DNA is the only sequence kept; it has 39 bases, read in frame from the first base. Trimming costs V 5 bases and J 2 bases, and their ends lie 9 bases apart. Per the germline V gene, MNHEY is the CDR1 and SVGAGI is the CDR2. The sequence was obtained from a man aged 45 to 65 with acute or convalescent COVID-19. Input material: peripheral blood. This chain is built from TRBV6-5 and TRBJ2-5; the D gene remains uncertain. The DNA sequence follows: TGTGCCAGCAGTCAACACACACAAGAGACCCAGTACTTC. Its amino acids are CASSQHTQETQYF.